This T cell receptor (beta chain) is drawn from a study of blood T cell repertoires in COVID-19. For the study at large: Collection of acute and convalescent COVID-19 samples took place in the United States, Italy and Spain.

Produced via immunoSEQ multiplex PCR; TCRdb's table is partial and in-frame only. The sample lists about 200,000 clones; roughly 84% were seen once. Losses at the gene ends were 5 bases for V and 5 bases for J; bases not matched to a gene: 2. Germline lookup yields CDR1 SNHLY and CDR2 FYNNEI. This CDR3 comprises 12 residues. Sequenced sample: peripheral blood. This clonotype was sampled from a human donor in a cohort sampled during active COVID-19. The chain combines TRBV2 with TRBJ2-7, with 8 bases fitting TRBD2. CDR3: CASSPTSDEQYF. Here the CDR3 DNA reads TGTGCCAGCAGTCCGACTAGCGACGAGCAGTACTTC.